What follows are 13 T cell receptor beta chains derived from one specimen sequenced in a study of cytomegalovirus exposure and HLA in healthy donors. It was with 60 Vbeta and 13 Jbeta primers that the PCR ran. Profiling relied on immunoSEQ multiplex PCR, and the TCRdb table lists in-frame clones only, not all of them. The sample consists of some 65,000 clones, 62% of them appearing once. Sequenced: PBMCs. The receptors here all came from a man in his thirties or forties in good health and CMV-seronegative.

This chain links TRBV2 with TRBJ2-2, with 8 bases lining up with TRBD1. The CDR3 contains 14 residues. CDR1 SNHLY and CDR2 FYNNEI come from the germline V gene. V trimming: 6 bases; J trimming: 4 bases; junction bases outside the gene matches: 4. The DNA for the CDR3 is TGTGCCAGCAGCTGGACAGGGCCCACCGGGGAGCTGTTTTTT. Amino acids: CASSWTGPTGELFF.

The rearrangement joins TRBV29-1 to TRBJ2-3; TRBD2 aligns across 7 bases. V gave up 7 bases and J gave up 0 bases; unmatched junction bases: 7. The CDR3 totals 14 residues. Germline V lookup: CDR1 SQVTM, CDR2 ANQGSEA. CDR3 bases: TGCAGCGCGGGGGGTCGGAGCAGCACAGATACGCAGTATTTT. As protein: CSAGGRSSTDTQYF.

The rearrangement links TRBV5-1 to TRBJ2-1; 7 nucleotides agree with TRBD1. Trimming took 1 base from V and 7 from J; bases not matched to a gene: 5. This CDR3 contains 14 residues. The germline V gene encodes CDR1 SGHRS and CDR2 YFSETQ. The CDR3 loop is CASSLRGGGNEQFF. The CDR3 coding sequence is TGCGCCAGCAGCTTGAGAGGGGGCGGGAATGAGCAGTTCTTC.

CDR3 sequence: CASSLPSGAETQYF. The DNA of the CDR3 is TGCGCCAGCAGCTTGCCTAGCGGGGCAGAGACCCAGTACTTC. The chain couples TRBV5-1 to TRBJ2-5; 9 bases are shared with TRBD2. Germline assignment: CDR1 SGHRS and CDR2 YFSETQ. V was pared by 1 base and J by 4 bases, with 2 bases of the junction left unmatched. The CDR3 loop spans 14 amino acids.

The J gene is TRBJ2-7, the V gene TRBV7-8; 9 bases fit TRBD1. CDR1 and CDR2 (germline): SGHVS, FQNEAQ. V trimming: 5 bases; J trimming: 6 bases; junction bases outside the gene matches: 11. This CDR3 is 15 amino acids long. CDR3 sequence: CASSPGQGIFREQYF. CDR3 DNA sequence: TGTGCCAGCAGCCCTGGACAGGGGATTTTCCGCGAGCAGTACTTC. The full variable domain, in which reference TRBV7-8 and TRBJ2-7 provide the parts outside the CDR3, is GAGVSQSPRYKVAKRGQDVALRCDPISGHVSLFWYQQALGQGPEFLTYFQNEAQLDKSGLPSDRFFAERPEGSVSTLKIQRTQQEDSAVYLCASSPGQGIFREQYFGPGTRLTVT.

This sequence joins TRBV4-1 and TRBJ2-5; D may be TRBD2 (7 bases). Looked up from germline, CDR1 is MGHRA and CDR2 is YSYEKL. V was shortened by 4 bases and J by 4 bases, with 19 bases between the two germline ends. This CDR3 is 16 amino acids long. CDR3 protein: CASSRTGPSGGETQYF. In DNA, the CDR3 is TGCGCCAGCAGCCGAACAGGGCCTAGCGGAGGAGAGACCCAGTACTTC.

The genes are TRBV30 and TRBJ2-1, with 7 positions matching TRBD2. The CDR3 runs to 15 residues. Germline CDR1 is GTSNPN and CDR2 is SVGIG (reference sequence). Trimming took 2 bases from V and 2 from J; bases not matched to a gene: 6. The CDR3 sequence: CAWSTSGGAYNEQFF. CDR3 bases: TGTGCCTGGAGTACTTCTGGGGGGGCCTACAATGAGCAGTTCTTC.

The CDR3 region has the DNA TGTGCTAGTGGTTTGGAACAGGGTCCTTCTCCCCAGCATTTT. Amino acid sequence: CASGLEQGPSPQHF. The V and J genes are TRBV12-5 and TRBJ1-5, with D perhaps matching TRBD1 (6 bases). This CDR3 region has 14 residues. Germline CDR1 LGHNT, CDR2 FRNRAP. The germline V and J ends were trimmed by 1 base and 10 bases, with 14 bases remaining between them.

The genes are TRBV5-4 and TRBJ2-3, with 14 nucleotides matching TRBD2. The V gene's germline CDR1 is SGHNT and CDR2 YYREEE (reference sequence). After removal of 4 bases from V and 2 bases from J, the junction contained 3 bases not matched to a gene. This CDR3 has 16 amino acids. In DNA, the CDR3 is TGTGCCAGCAGCAGGACTAGCGGGGGGATCACAGATACGCAGTATTTT. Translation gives CASSRTSGGITDTQYF.

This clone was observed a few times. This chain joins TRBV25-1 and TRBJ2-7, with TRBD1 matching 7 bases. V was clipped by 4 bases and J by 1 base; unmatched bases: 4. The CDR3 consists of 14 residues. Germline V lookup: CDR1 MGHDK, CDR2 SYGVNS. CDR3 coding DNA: TGTGCCAGCAGTGGGGGACAGCCATCCTACGAGCAGTACTTC. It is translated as CASSGGQPSYEQYF.

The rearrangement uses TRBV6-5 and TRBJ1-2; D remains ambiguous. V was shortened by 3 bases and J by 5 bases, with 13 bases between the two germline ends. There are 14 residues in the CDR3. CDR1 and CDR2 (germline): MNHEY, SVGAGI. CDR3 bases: TGTGCCAGCAGTTATCAAGCGACGGGGTATGGCTACACCTTC. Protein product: CASSYQATGYGYTF.

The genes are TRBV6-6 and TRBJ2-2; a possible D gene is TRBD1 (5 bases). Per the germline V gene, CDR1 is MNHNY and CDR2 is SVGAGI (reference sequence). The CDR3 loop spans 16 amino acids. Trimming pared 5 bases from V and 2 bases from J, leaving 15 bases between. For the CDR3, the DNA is TGTGCCAGCAGTCCCCAGGGCGCTTCCAACACCGGGGAGCTGTTTTTT. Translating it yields CASSPQGASNTGELFF.

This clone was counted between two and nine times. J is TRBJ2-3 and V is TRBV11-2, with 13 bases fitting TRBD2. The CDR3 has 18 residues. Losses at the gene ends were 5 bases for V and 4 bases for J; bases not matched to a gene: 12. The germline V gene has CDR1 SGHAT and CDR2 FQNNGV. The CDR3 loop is CASSLTSGGYLEADTQYF. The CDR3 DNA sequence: TGTGCCAGCAGCCTGACTAGCGGGGGGTATTTAGAGGCAGATACGCAGTATTTT.